This T cell receptor beta chain was sequenced for a study of blood T cell repertoires in COVID-19. In the study overall: The study drew acute and convalescent COVID-19 samples from the United States, Italy and Spain. PBMCs, B-cell-depleted T cells, or T cells provided the cDNA or gDNA that made up the material.

The protocol was immunoSEQ multiplex PCR, while the TCRdb copy is restricted to in-frame clones and leaves out a portion. The sample consists of about 160,000 clones, about 80% of them appearing once. This CDR3 spans 14 amino acids. V was clipped by 2 bases and J by 3 bases, with 7 bases between them. Germline V lookup: CDR1 MNHNY, CDR2 SVGAGI (reference sequence). J is TRBJ2-2 and V is TRBV6-6; no clear D. The TCR comes from an elderly woman with acute or convalescent COVID-19. The sequenced sample was peripheral blood. CDR3 sequence: CASSYTIDTGELFF. The CDR3 DNA reads TGTGCCAGCAGTTACACTATAGACACCGGGGAGCTGTTTTTT.